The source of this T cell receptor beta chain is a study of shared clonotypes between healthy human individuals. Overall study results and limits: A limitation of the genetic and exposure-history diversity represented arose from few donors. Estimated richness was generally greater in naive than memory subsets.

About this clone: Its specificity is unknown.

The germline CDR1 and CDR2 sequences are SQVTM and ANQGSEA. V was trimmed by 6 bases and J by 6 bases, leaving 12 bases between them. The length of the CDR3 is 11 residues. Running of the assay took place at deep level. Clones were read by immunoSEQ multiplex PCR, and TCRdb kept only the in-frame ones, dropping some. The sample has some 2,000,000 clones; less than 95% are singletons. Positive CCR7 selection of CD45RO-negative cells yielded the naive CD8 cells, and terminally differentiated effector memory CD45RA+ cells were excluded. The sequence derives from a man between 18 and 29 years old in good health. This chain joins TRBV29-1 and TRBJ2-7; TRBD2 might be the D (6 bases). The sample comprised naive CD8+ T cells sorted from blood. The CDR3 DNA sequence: TGCAGCGTGGGCGGGGACCGCGAGCAGTACTTC. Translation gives CSVGGDREQYF.